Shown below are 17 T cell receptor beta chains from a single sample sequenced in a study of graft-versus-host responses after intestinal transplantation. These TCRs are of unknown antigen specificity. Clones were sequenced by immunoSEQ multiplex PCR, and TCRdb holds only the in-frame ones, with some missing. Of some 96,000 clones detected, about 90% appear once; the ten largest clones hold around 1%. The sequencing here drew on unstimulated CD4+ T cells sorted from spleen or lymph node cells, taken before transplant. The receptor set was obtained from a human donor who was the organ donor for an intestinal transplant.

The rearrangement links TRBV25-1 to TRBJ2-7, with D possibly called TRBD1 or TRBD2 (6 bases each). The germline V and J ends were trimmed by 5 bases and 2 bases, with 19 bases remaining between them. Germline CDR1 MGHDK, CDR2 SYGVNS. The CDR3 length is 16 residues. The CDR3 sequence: CASSFWGAGETYEQYF. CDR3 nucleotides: TGTGCCAGCAGTTTTTGGGGGGCAGGAGAGACCTACGAGCAGTACTTC.

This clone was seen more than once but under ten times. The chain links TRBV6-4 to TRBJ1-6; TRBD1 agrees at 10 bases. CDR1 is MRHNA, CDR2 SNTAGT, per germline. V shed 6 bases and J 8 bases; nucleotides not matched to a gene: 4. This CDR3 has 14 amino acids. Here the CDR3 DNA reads TGTGCCAGCAGGCAGACAGGGGGCGATTCACCCCTCCACTTT. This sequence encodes CASRQTGGDSPLHF.

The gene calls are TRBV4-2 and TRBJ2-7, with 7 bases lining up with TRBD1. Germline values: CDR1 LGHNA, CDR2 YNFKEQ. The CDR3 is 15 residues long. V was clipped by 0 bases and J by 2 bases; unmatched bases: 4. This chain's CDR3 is CASSQEEQGTYEQYF. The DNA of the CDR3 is TGTGCCAGCAGCCAAGAAGAACAGGGGACCTACGAGCAGTACTTC.

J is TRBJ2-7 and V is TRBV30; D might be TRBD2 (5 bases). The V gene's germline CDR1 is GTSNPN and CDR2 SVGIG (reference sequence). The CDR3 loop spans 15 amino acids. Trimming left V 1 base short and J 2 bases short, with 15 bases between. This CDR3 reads CAWSARPGLPYEQYF. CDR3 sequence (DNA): TGTGCCTGGAGTGCCAGACCCGGACTCCCCTACGAGCAGTACTTC.

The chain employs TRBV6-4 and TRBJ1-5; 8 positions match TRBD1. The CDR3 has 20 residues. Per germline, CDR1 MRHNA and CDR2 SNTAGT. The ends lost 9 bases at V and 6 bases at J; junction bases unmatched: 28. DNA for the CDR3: TGTGCCAGGCCCCCTTCCCCCTTAAAGTCCGCGGACAGGGAGAGTCAGCCCCAGCATTTT. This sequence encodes CARPPSPLKSADRESQPQHF.

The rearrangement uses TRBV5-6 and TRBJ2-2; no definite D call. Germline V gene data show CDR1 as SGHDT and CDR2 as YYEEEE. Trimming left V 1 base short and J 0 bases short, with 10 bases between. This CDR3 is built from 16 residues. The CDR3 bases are TGTGCCAGCAGCTTGATTCGGTACGCGAACACCGGGGAGCTGTTTTTT. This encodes CASSLIRYANTGELFF. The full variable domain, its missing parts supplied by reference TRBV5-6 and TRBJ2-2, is DAGVTQSPTHLIKTRGQQVTLRCSPKSGHDTVSWYQQALGQGPQFIFQYYEEEERQRGNFPDRFSGHQFPNYSSELNVNALLLGDSALYLCASSLIRYANTGELFFGEGSRLTVL.

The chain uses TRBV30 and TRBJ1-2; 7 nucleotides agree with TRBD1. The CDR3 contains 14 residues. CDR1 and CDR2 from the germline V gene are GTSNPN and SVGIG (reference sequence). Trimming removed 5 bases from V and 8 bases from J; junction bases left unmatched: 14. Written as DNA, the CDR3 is TGTGCCTGGGGCCGGGACAGTAGACTCGGAGGCTACACCTTC. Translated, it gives CAWGRDSRLGGYTF.

This CDR3 is CASSIVDTGELFF. For the CDR3, the DNA is TGTGCCAGCAGCATTGTAGACACCGGGGAGCTGTTTTTT. The rearrangement joins TRBV5-4 to TRBJ2-2; D unresolved. The CDR3 has 13 amino acids. Trimming stripped 4 bases from V and 3 bases from J, with 7 bases between. The germline CDR1 and CDR2 sequences are SGHNT and YYREEE (reference sequence). Full variable domain (remainder filled in from reference TRBV5-4 and TRBJ2-2): ETGVTQSPTHLIKTRGQQVTLRCSSQSGHNTVSWYQQALGQGPQFIFQYYREEENGRGNFPPRFSGLQFPNYSSELNVNALELDDSALYLCASSIVDTGELFFGEGSRLTVL.

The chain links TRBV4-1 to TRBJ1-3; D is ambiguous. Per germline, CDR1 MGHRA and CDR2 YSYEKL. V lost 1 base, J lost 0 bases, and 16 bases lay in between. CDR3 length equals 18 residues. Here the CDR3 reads CASSQVGMQDASGNTIYF. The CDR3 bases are TGCGCCAGCAGCCAAGTTGGAATGCAGGACGCCTCTGGAAACACCATATATTTT.

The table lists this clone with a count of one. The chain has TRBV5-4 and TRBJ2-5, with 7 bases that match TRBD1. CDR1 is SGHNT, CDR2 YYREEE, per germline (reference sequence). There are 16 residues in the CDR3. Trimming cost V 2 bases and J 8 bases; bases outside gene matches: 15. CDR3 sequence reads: CASSFRDRSMSGTQYF. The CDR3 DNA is TGTGCCAGCAGCTTTCGGGACAGATCCATGAGCGGAACCCAGTACTTC.

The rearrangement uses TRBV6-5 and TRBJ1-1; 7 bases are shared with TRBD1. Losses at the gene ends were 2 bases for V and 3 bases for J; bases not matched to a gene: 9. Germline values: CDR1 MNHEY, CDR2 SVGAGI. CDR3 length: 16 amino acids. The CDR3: CASSYGSPGGYTEAFF. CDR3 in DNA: TGTGCCAGCAGTTACGGGTCCCCAGGGGGGTACACTGAAGCTTTCTTT.

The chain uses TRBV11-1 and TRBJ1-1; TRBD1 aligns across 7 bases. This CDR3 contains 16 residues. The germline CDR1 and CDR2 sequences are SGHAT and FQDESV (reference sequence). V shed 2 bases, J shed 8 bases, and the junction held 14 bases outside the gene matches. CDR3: CASSLSITGAQAEAFF. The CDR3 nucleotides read TGTGCCAGCAGCTTATCAATTACAGGGGCGCAAGCGGAAGCTTTCTTT.

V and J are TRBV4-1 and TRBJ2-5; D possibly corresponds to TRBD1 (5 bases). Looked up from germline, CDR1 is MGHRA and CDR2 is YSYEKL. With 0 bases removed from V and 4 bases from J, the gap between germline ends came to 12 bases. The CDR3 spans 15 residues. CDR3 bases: TGCGCCAGCAGCCAAGATCGGGTCAGGGTAGAGACCCAGTACTTC. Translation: CASSQDRVRVETQYF.

CDR3 sequence reads: CASSPGAGGYEQYF. In DNA form, the CDR3 reads TGTGCCAGCAGCCCCGGCGCAGGGGGGTACGAGCAGTACTTC. The chain is built from TRBV7-9 and TRBJ2-7, with D possibly being TRBD1 (7 bases). CDR3 length equals 14 residues. Per the germline V gene, CDR1 is SEHNR and CDR2 is FQNEAQ (reference sequence). The V end lost 5 bases, the J end lost 4 bases, and 15 bases lay between the germline ends.

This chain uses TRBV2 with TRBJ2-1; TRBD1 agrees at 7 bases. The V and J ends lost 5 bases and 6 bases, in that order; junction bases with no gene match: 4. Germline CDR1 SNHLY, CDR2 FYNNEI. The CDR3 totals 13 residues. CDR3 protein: CASSPTGSNEQFF. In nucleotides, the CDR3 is TGTGCCAGCAGTCCGACAGGGAGCAATGAGCAGTTCTTC.

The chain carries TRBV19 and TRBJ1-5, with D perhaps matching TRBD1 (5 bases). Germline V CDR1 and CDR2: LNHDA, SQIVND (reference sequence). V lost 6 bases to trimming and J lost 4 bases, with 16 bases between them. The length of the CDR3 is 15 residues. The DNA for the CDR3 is TGTGCCAGTAGCGCCCCAGACAGAAGAAATCAGCCCCAGCATTTT. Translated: CASSAPDRRNQPQHF.

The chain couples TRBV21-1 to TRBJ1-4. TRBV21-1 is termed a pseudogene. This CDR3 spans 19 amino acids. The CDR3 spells CASSNHLGTSGPLNEKLFF. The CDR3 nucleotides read TGTGCCAGCAGCAATCACCTGGGGACGTCGGGGCCCCTAAATGAAAAACTGTTTTTT.